The clone carrying this TCR beta chain was counted a few times. Other nucleotide sequences in the sample specify the same CDR3. The sample comes from a study of blood T cell repertoires in COVID-19. Study-wide context: From the United States, Italy and Spain came samples of acute and convalescent COVID-19. PBMCs, B-cell-depleted T cells, or T cells were the source of the cDNA or gDNA that made up the material.

Here immunoSEQ multiplex PCR was the method, and the copy in TCRdb shows in-frame clones only, minus some. Of more than 150,000 clones listed, approximately 92% were seen once; the top ten hold about 15%. V was trimmed by 1 base and J by 4 bases, leaving 10 bases between them. Germline loops: CDR1 KGHSH, CDR2 LQKENI. This CDR3 spans 14 amino acids. The sequence was collected from a middle-aged woman with acute or convalescent COVID-19. Material for sequencing was peripheral blood. The rearrangement joins TRBV18 to TRBJ1-1, with D tentatively TRBD1 (6 bases). The CDR3 sequence: CASSPLGAGTEAFF. In nucleotides, the CDR3 is TGTGCCAGCTCACCACTGGGGGCGGGCACTGAAGCTTTCTTT.